This TCR beta chain is from a study of technical replicates of blood from several donors. CDR3 length equals 16 residues. V trimming: 3 bases; J trimming: 1 base; junction bases outside the gene matches: 7. The germline gives CDR1 LNHDA, CDR2 SQIVND (reference sequence). The repertoire was sequenced with immunoSEQ multiplex PCR; TCRdb's copy has only in-frame clones and lacks some. Of 80,000 or so clones listed, approximately 80% are singletons. Sequenced sample: PBMCs. The V call is TRBV19, the J call TRBJ1-1; TRBD1 aligns across 8 bases. This clonotype was obtained from a human donor in good health. Some clones in this sample may be carry-over from other donors' samples. Here the CDR3 reads CASSITSGGSNTEAFF. The DNA of the CDR3 is TGTGCCAGTAGTATCACGTCAGGGGGCTCGAACACTGAAGCTTTCTTT.